This T cell receptor (beta chain) was recovered during a study of OX40 agonist ivuxolimab in advanced cancers. On the study more broadly: An agonistic human IgG2 monoclonal antibody against OX40 (CD134) was given. Having had anti-PD-1, anti-PD-L1 or anti-CTLA-4 therapy before was allowed, and roughly 38% had some. Notes on the study in general: On average, CD8+ T cells showed a greater number of expanded clones than CD4+.

The CDR3 covers 15 residues. Germline lookup yields CDR1 MDHEN and CDR2 SYDVKM. The ends lost 4 bases at V and 2 bases at J; junction bases unmatched: 6. On this clone: Its target is unknown.

The repertoire was sequenced with immunoSEQ multiplex PCR; TCRdb's copy has only in-frame clones and lacks some. The sample holds tens of thousands of clones, 90% to 95% seen once. The sequences come from CD4+ or CD8+ T cells sorted from blood, collected in a trial of the OX40 agonist ivuxolimab. This clonotype was obtained from an adult with an advanced solid tumor such as melanoma, head and neck, liver or kidney cancer. V and J are TRBV28 and TRBJ2-7, with TRBD1 identical over 9 bases. The CDR3 here is CASSSSGTGPYEQYF. DNA for the CDR3: TGTGCCAGCAGTTCCTCCGGGACAGGGCCCTACGAGCAGTACTTC.